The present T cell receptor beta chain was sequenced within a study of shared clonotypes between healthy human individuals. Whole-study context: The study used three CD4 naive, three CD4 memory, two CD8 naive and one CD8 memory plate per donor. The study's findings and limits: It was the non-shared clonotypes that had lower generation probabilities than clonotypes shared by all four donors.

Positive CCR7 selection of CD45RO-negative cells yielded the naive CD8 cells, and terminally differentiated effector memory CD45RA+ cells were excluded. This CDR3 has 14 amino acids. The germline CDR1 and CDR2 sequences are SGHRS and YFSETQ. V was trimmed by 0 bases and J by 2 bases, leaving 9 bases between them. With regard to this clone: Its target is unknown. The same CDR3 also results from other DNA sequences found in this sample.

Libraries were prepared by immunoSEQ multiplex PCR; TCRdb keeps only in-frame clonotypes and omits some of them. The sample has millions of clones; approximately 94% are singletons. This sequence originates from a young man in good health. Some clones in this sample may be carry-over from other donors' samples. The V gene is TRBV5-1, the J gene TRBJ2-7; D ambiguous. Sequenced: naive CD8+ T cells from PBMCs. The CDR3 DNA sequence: TGCGCCAGCAGCTTGGGGGGTCTCGCCTACGAGCAGTACTTC. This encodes CASSLGGLAYEQYF.